The 27 T cell receptor beta chains below come from one sample, sequenced in a study of technical replicates of blood from several donors. Method: immunoSEQ multiplex PCR; TCRdb's copy keeps in-frame clones and lacks some. The sample lists 35,000 to 50,000 clones, around 96% seen once, with about 0.4% in the top ten. Specimen: T cells isolated from PBMCs. The receptors were sampled from a human donor in good health.

V and J are TRBV5-1 and TRBJ2-1, with 7 bases fitting TRBD2. With V trimmed by 1 base and J by 6 bases, 10 bases remained unmatched. The CDR3 is made up of 16 amino acids. Germline V lookup: CDR1 SGHRS, CDR2 YFSETQ. The CDR3 coding sequence is TGCGCCAGCAGCTTGCCAAGTGTGGCGGGAGTCAATGAGCAGTTCTTC. Translated, it gives CASSLPSVAGVNEQFF.

The chain uses TRBV4-3 and TRBJ1-4; 8 bases map to TRBD1. This CDR3 comprises 16 residues. Germline lookup yields CDR1 LGHNA and CDR2 YSLEER. The trim removed 4 bases at V and 5 bases at J, leaving 9 bases unmatched. The CDR3 region has the DNA TGCGCCAGCAGCCGCACCCTCCGACAGGGGAATGAAAAACTGTTTTTT. As protein: CASSRTLRQGNEKLFF.

This chain uses TRBV14 with TRBJ2-3; maybe TRBD2 (5 bases). This CDR3 region has 17 residues. Per germline, CDR1 SGHDN and CDR2 FVKESK. The ends were cut back, 1 base at V and 4 bases at J, with 18 bases in the middle. DNA for the CDR3: TGTGCCAGCAGCCAAGGGCTCCGGGGTTCTTTATCAGATACGCAGTATTTT. Translated: CASSQGLRGSLSDTQYF.

The chain uses TRBV5-8 and TRBJ2-7; no clear D gene. Germline lookup yields CDR1 SGHTS and CDR2 YDEGEE. The CDR3 length is 12 residues. Trimming removed 4 bases at V and 0 bases at J, with 5 bases between. The CDR3 region has the DNA TGTGCCAGCAGCGACATCTCCTACGAGCAGTACTTC. Translating gives CASSDISYEQYF. The whole variable domain, remainder taken from reference TRBV5-8 and TRBJ2-7, is EAGVTQSPTHLIKTRGQQATLRCSPISGHTSVYWYQQALGLGLQFLLWYDEGEERNRGNFPPRFSGRQFPNYSSELNVNALELEDSALYLCASSDISYEQYFGPGTRLTVT.

V usage is TRBV29-1 and J usage is TRBJ2-1, with 10 bases identical to TRBD2. J was trimmed by 7 bases and V by 3 bases; bases with no gene match: 3. Looked up from germline, CDR1 is SQVTM and CDR2 is ANQGSEA. The CDR3 loop spans 13 amino acids. CDR3 sequence: CSVDLAGDNEQFF. In DNA, the CDR3 is TGCAGCGTTGACCTAGCGGGAGATAATGAGCAGTTCTTC.

The chain recombines TRBV15 with TRBJ2-7, with 10 nucleotides matching TRBD2. V lost 0 bases, J lost 2 bases, and 10 bases stayed unmatched. Germline-derived CDR1 and CDR2 are LNHNV and YYDKDF (reference sequence). The CDR3 covers 18 residues. CDR3 DNA: TGTGCCACCAGCAGAGATTTTACCCTCGGACTAGCGGCCTACGAGCAGTACTTC. Its protein is CATSRDFTLGLAAYEQYF.

V gene TRBV19 combines with J gene TRBJ1-2; 7 bases match TRBD1. Germline values: CDR1 LNHDA, CDR2 SQIVND (reference sequence). After removal of 6 bases from V and 4 bases from J, the junction contained 8 bases not matched to a gene. The CDR3 extends over 14 amino acids. The CDR3 here is CASSTFEGAYGYTF. CDR3 DNA sequence: TGTGCCAGTAGCACCTTCGAGGGGGCCTATGGCTACACCTTC.

The chain is built from TRBV4-1 and TRBJ2-5, with 8 bases that match TRBD2. Germline loops: CDR1 MGHRA, CDR2 YSYEKL. The CDR3 length is 16 residues. V lost 2 bases to trimming and J lost 5 bases; unmatched junction nucleotides: 10. The CDR3 sequence: CASSQLLGRARETQYF. The DNA for the CDR3 is TGCGCCAGCAGCCAATTACTCGGGAGGGCCCGGGAGACCCAGTACTTC.

CDR3 nucleotides: TGTGCCAGCAGCGTAGACAGGGAAGGACAGCCCCAGCATTTT. Translated: CASSVDREGQPQHF. The chain couples TRBV7-2 to TRBJ1-5, with TRBD1 matching 7 bases. With V trimmed by 5 bases and J by 7 bases, 8 bases remained unmatched. CDR3 length: 14 amino acids. The germline V gene has CDR1 SGHTA and CDR2 FQGNSA.

The chain carries TRBV5-1 and TRBJ2-7; 8 nucleotides align to TRBD1. The germline CDR1 and CDR2 sequences are SGHRS and YFSETQ. V was pared by 4 bases and J by 0 bases, with 9 bases of the junction left unmatched. This CDR3 has 16 residues. The CDR3 DNA sequence: TGCGCCAGCAGCGGCGGGACAGGCGAAAGCTCCTACGAGCAGTACTTC. Translated, it gives CASSGGTGESSYEQYF.

The rearrangement links TRBV5-4 to TRBJ2-7; TRBD2 matches at 14 bases. After removal of 4 bases from V and 5 bases from J, the junction contained 8 bases not matched to a gene. The CDR3 totals 16 residues. Germline V gene data show CDR1 as SGHNT and CDR2 as YYREEE (reference sequence). The DNA for the CDR3 is TGTGCCAGCAGCGCAGGGACTAGCGGGAGTACACACGAGCAGTACTTC. Its protein product is CASSAGTSGSTHEQYF.

The chain has TRBV7-9 and TRBJ1-5, with D possibly being TRBD1 (5 bases). V was shortened by 1 base and J by 5 bases, with 9 bases between the two germline ends. Germline V CDR1 and CDR2: SEHNR, FQNEAQ (reference sequence). This CDR3 has 14 residues. This CDR3 is CASSLEGGDQPQHF. The CDR3 DNA reads TGTGCCAGCAGCTTAGAGGGAGGGGATCAGCCCCAGCATTTT.

This clone was detected once. CDR3 protein: CASSQTGLAGVLSYNEQFF. CDR3 coding DNA: TGCGCCAGCAGCCAAACAGGACTAGCGGGAGTTTTGTCCTACAATGAGCAGTTCTTC. The V gene is TRBV4-1, the J gene TRBJ2-1, with 13 nucleotides matching TRBD2. Germline V lookup: CDR1 MGHRA, CDR2 YSYEKL. Germline trimming cut 2 bases from V and 1 base from J; bases unmatched to any gene: 8. The CDR3 covers 19 residues.

The rearrangement uses TRBV10-3 and TRBJ2-7; 11 bases are shared with TRBD2. This CDR3 region has 16 residues. Per germline, CDR1 ENHRY and CDR2 SYGVKD. V trimming: 4 bases; J trimming: 3 bases; junction bases outside the gene matches: 8. The CDR3 DNA reads TGTGCCATCAGTGTGATTAGCGGGAGGGAGGACTACGAGCAGTACTTC. Amino acids: CAISVISGREDYEQYF.

This chain joins TRBV5-1 and TRBJ2-1; maybe TRBD2 (6 bases). V lost 5 bases to trimming and J lost 9 bases, with 21 bases between them. CDR1 is SGHRS, CDR2 YFSETQ, per germline. The CDR3 has 15 amino acids. This CDR3 is CASSPDWSAGGEQFF. The CDR3 DNA is TGCGCCAGCAGTCCGGACTGGTCAGCCGGGGGTGAGCAGTTCTTC.

The chain recombines TRBV9 with TRBJ1-2; D is perhaps TRBD1 (6 bases). V lost 2 bases and J 0 bases, leaving 11 bases between the germline ends. CDR3 length: 15 residues. CDR1 and CDR2 from the germline V gene are SGDLS and YYNGEE. Here the CDR3 DNA reads TGTGCCAGCAGCGTCGGGACATCCTCTAACTATGGCTACACCTTC. Translation: CASSVGTSSNYGYTF.

The V and J genes are TRBV6-5 and TRBJ1-3; 8 bases are shared with TRBD1. V dropped 7 bases and J dropped 4; count of bases not matched to a gene: 9. This CDR3 region has 15 residues. CDR1 is MNHEY and CDR2 is SVGAGI in the germline V gene. The CDR3 is CASTRTGQGGNTIYF. The CDR3 nucleotides are TGTGCCAGCACCAGAACCGGACAGGGAGGAAACACCATATATTTT.

The chain couples TRBV11-2 to TRBJ2-7, with 8 nucleotides matching TRBD2. Germline V gives CDR1 SGHAT, CDR2 FQNNGV. V was pared by 3 bases and J by 2 bases, with 3 bases of the junction left unmatched. The CDR3 is made up of 14 amino acids. The CDR3, as DNA: TGTGCCAGCAGCTTCTCGCGGGGGGCCTACGAGCAGTACTTC. As protein: CASSFSRGAYEQYF.

The chain links TRBV6-5 to TRBJ2-2; the D gene is possibly TRBD1 (5 bases). There are 16 residues in the CDR3. CDR1 is MNHEY and CDR2 is SVGAGI in the germline V gene. The V and J ends lost 0 bases and 4 bases respectively, with 12 bases between them. The CDR3, as DNA: TGTGCCAGCAGTTACTCTGCCAGGGCTTCCACCGGGGAGCTGTTTTTT. Amino acid sequence: CASSYSARASTGELFF.

The rearrangement links TRBV6-5 to TRBJ1-2, with 7 bases fitting TRBD1. With 8 bases clipped from V and 4 bases from J, the junction kept 4 bases outside the gene matches. This CDR3 region has 12 residues. CDR1 is MNHEY and CDR2 is SVGAGI in the germline V gene. The CDR3 sequence is CASAGGFYGYTF. The CDR3 DNA follows: TGTGCCAGCGCAGGGGGTTTCTATGGCTACACCTTC.

The V and J genes are TRBV28 and TRBJ1-4; D ambiguous. With 3 bases removed from V and 8 bases from J, the gap between germline ends came to 7 bases. The CDR3 length is 12 residues. Germline CDR1 is MDHEN and CDR2 is SYDVKM. As DNA, the CDR3 is TGTGCCAGCAGTTTTTACGGGGAAAAACTGTTTTTT. It translates to CASSFYGEKLFF.

The V and J genes are TRBV4-1 and TRBJ1-5, with D unresolved. The germline V and J ends were trimmed by 0 bases and 7 bases, with 13 bases remaining between them. CDR3 length equals 15 residues. The germline gives CDR1 MGHRA, CDR2 YSYEKL. The DNA of the CDR3 is TGCGCCAGCAGCCAAGAGGAGGGTAGCCAACAGCCCCAGCATTTT. It yields the protein CASSQEEGSQQPQHF.

This chain uses TRBV30 with TRBJ2-3; a weak D match, TRBD2 (7 bases). This CDR3 contains 13 residues. V lost 5 bases, J lost 6 bases, and 15 bases lay in between. CDR1 GTSNPN and CDR2 SVGIG come from the germline V gene (reference sequence). The CDR3, as DNA: TGTGCCTGGGGGGGGGCTACTTGGGATACGCAGTATTTT. As protein: CAWGGATWDTQYF. The entire variable domain, with the rest obtained from reference TRBV30 and TRBJ2-3, is as follows: SQTIHQWPATLVQPVGSPLSLECTVEGTSNPNLYWYRQAAGRGLQLLFYSVGIGQISSEVPQNLSASRPQDRQFILSSKKLLLSDSGFYLCAWGGATWDTQYFGPGTRLTVL.

The chain combines TRBV7-8 with TRBJ2-6, with no clear D. V was clipped by 5 bases and J by 0 bases, with 14 bases between them. This CDR3 has 17 residues. Germline-derived CDR1 and CDR2 are SGHVS and FQNEAQ. The CDR3 sequence is CASSPSRADSGANVLTF. The CDR3 DNA follows: TGTGCCAGCAGCCCATCTCGTGCGGACTCTGGGGCCAACGTCCTGACTTTC.

The rearrangement uses TRBV11-3 and TRBJ1-2; TRBD1 might be the D (6 bases). The V end lost 6 bases, the J end lost 5 bases, and 13 bases lay between the germline ends. The germline gives CDR1 SGHNT, CDR2 YENEEA. CDR3 length equals 13 residues. CDR3 coding DNA: TGTGCCAGCAGTAATCCAGGGACATATGGCTACACCTTC. Translation gives CASSNPGTYGYTF.

The rearrangement uses TRBV29-1 and TRBJ2-5; 8 positions agree with TRBD2. Germline CDR1 and CDR2: SQVTM and ANQGSEA. This CDR3 has 15 amino acids. V lost 5 bases and J lost 1; bases outside the gene matches: 9. For the CDR3, the DNA is TGCAGCGTTCGTAAGGTAGCGGGGCTCCAAGAGACCCAGTACTTC. Protein sequence: CSVRKVAGLQETQYF.

The V gene is TRBV27, the J gene TRBJ2-7; weak D call: TRBD1 (6 bases). There are 16 residues in the CDR3. Trimming shortened V by 4 bases and J by 2 bases, and 18 bases separated the two germline ends. Per germline, CDR1 MNHEY and CDR2 SMNVEV (reference sequence). The CDR3 DNA is TGTGCCAGCAGTTCAAAGTCCGGGACACTAACCTACGAGCAGTACTTC. This translates into CASSSKSGTLTYEQYF.